This TCR beta chain was recovered during a study of CD4+ T cells in melanoma. Whole-study findings and limits: In melanoma, neoantigen-specific CD4+ T cells reportedly differed in differentiation state. A reported correlation linked neoantigen-specific CD4+ T cells to CD8+, macrophage and B cell function.

Note on this clone: The antigen remains unidentified.

Germline V lookup: CDR1 SGHTS, CDR2 YDEGEE. This CDR3 comprises 12 residues. V lost 5 bases to trimming and J lost 7 bases, with 12 bases between them. Generated by immunoSEQ multiplex PCR, the TCRdb table keeps only in-frame clones and is missing some. The profile covers over 130,000 clones, with about nine tenths appearing a single time and approximately 1.5% taken by the ten largest. The chain joins TRBV5-8 to TRBJ1-2; D gene ambiguous. The clonotype comes from a human donor with melanoma. The chain's CDR3 is CASRNPAFGYTF. In DNA form, the CDR3 reads TGTGCCAGCAGGAACCCCGCCTTTGGCTACACCTTC.